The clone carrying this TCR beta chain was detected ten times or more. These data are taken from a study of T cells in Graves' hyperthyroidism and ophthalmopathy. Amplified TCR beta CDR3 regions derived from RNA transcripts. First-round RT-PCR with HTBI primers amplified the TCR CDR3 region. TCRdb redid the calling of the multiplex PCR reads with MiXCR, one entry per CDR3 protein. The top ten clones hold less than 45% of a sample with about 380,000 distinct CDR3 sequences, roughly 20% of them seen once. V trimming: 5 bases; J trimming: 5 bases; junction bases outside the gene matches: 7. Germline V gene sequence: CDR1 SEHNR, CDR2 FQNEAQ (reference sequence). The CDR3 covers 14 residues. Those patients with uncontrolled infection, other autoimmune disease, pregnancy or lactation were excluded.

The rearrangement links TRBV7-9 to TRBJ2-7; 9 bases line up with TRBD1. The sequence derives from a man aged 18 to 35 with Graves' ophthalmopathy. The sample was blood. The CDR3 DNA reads TGTGCCAGCAGCAAACAGGGGGCGCAGGACGAGCAGTACTTC. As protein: CASSKQGAQDEQYF.